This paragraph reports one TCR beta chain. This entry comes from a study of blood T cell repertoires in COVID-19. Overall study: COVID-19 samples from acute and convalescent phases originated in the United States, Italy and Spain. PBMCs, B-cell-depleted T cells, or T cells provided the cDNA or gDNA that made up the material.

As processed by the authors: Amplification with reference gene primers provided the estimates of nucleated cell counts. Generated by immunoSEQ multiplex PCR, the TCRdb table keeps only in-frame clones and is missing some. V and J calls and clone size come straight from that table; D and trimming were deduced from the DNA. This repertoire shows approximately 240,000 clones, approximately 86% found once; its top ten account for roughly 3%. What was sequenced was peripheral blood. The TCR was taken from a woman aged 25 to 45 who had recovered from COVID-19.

The DNA for the CDR3 is TGTGCCAGCAGCCAAGCCCCGGCGGATAACTATGGCTACACCTTC. Translating gives CASSQAPADNYGYTF. The chain links TRBV14 to TRBJ1-2; no firm D call. V lost 1 base, J lost 1 base, and 10 bases lay in between. CDR3 size: 15 residues. CDR1 is SGHDN and CDR2 is FVKESK in the germline V gene.